Each of the 25 T cell receptor beta chains below was sequenced from the same sample in a study of cytomegalovirus exposure and HLA in healthy donors. 60 Vbeta and 13 Jbeta primers were used in PCR. Clones were read by immunoSEQ multiplex PCR, and TCRdb kept only the in-frame ones, dropping some. The data contain 150,000 to 200,000 clones, roughly 73% of them singletons. Sequencing used PBMCs. Receptors were obtained from a woman younger than 45 in good health and CMV-seronegative.

The chain couples TRBV19 to TRBJ1-6, with TRBD1 identical over 8 bases. The CDR3 extends over 16 amino acids. From germline, CDR1 is LNHDA and CDR2 SQIVND (reference sequence). J lost 6 bases, V lost 4 bases, and 8 bases had no gene match. CDR3 nucleotide sequence: TGTGCCAGTAGTACAGGACAGGGCCGGATTAATTCACCCCTCCACTTT. Translating gives CASSTGQGRINSPLHF.

The J gene is TRBJ1-3, the V gene TRBV16; D is unresolved. The CDR3 is 12 amino acids. The V and J ends lost 0 bases and 8 bases respectively, with 5 bases between them. Germline assignment: CDR1 KGHSY and CDR2 FQNENV. The CDR3: CASSQSSDTIYF. In nucleotides, the CDR3 is TGTGCCAGCAGCCAATCTTCGGACACCATATATTTT. The variable domain in full, with the rest retrieved from reference TRBV16 and TRBJ1-3, is GEEVAQTPKHLVRGEGQKAKLYCAPIKGHSYVFWYQQVLKNEFKFLISFQNENVFDETGMPKERFSAKCLPNSPCSLEIQATKLEDSAVYFCASSQSSDTIYFGEGSWLTVV.

CDR3 sequence (DNA): TGTGCCAGTAGTGCCTCCGGTAACTATCTTAACTATGGCTACACCTTC. Its translation is CASSASGNYLNYGYTF. The rearrangement links TRBV19 to TRBJ1-2; D ambiguous. Germline-derived CDR1 and CDR2 are LNHDA and SQIVND (reference sequence). Trimming removed 5 bases from V and 1 base from J, with 17 bases in between. This CDR3 comprises 16 residues.

J is TRBJ2-5 and V is TRBV5-1; the match to TRBD1 covers 7 bases. The trim removed 4 bases at V and 2 bases at J, leaving 5 bases unmatched. Germline V CDR1 and CDR2: SGHRS, YFSETQ. The CDR3 runs to 14 residues. Here the CDR3 reads CASSHQTGQETQYF. The CDR3 nucleotides read TGCGCCAGCAGCCATCAGACAGGGCAAGAGACCCAGTACTTC.

V gene TRBV5-4 combines with J gene TRBJ1-5; D is unresolved. In germline, CDR1 is SGHNT, CDR2 YYREEE (reference sequence). The length of the CDR3 is 13 residues. Trimming cost V 1 base and J 4 bases, with 6 bases left between them. CDR3 sequence: CASSLTPNQPQHF. CDR3 nucleotides: TGTGCCAGCAGCTTGACTCCGAATCAGCCCCAGCATTTT.

This chain links TRBV12-5 with TRBJ2-5; TRBD2 agrees at 11 bases. J was trimmed by 7 bases and V by 1 base; bases with no gene match: 8. CDR1 is LGHNT and CDR2 is FRNRAP in the germline V gene. The length of the CDR3 is 16 residues. CDR3 bases: TGTGCTAGTGGTTTGGCACAGACTAGCGGGGAGGTGACCCAGTACTTC. This codes for CASGLAQTSGEVTQYF.

The rearrangement links TRBV19 to TRBJ1-2; the match to TRBD1 covers 7 bases. CDR3 length: 14 amino acids. Germline CDR1 and CDR2: LNHDA and SQIVND (reference sequence). Trimming cost V 5 bases and J 3 bases; bases outside gene matches: 6. The CDR3 sequence is CASSSDRLDYGYTF. For the CDR3, the DNA is TGTGCCAGTAGTTCGGACAGGCTCGACTATGGCTACACCTTC.

V gene TRBV21-1 combines with J gene TRBJ2-4; the table's D call TRBD2 went unverified against the DNA. TRBV21-1 is described as a pseudogene. CDR3 length: 18 residues. The CDR3: CASSTPGLAGGQENSQYF. The CDR3 DNA is TGTGCCAGCAGCACTCCGGGACTAGCGGGGGGGCAGGAAAACAGTCAGTACTTC.

This clone was found once. This CDR3 is CASSFFQGGNTGELFF. CDR3 bases: TGCGCCAGCAGCTTCTTTCAGGGGGGGAACACCGGGGAGCTGTTTTTT. V and J are TRBV5-1 and TRBJ2-2; D might be TRBD1 (7 bases). The CDR3 has 16 residues. The germline V gene encodes CDR1 SGHRS and CDR2 YFSETQ. V was trimmed by 2 bases and J by 1 base, leaving 12 bases between them.

The rearrangement uses TRBV6-1 and TRBJ1-4, with D hard to call. The CDR3 runs to 13 residues. Per the germline V gene, CDR1 is MNHNS and CDR2 is SASEGT. V lost 6 bases, J lost 0 bases, and 5 bases lay in between. The CDR3 protein is CASRRATNEKLFF. Here the CDR3 DNA reads TGTGCCAGCAGGAGGGCAACTAATGAAAAACTGTTTTTT.

The chain couples TRBV7-6 to TRBJ1-1; D not resolved. The CDR3 sequence is 17 residues long. Trimming removed 1 base at V and 1 base at J, with 16 bases between. Germline CDR1 is SGHVS and CDR2 is FNYEAQ. The CDR3: CASSLGSVSGRNTEAFF. As DNA, the CDR3 is TGTGCCAGCAGCTTAGGTTCGGTGAGTGGTCGGAACACTGAAGCTTTCTTT.

This clone came up a few times. This chain links TRBV6-5 with TRBJ1-4; possibly TRBD1 for D (6 bases). This CDR3 has 14 amino acids. Per germline, CDR1 MNHEY and CDR2 SVGAGI. Between the trimmed V and J ends, which lost 8 bases and 5 bases, there was a span of 15 bases. DNA for the CDR3: TGTGCCAGCTCGCTAAGGGGGGGGAATGAAAAACTGTTTTTT. Amino acids: CASSLRGGNEKLFF.

This clone was observed a handful of times. CDR3 in amino acids: CAWSVRGGEAFF. CDR3 in DNA: TGTGCCTGGAGTGTCCGGGGAGGCGAAGCTTTCTTT. V usage is TRBV30 and J usage is TRBJ1-1; D gene ambiguous. The germline V and J ends were trimmed by 0 bases and 8 bases, with 10 bases remaining between them. This CDR3 comprises 12 residues. The germline CDR1 and CDR2 sequences are GTSNPN and SVGIG (reference sequence).

The sample holds a few counts of this clone. V and J are TRBV7-8 and TRBJ2-7; possibly TRBD1 for D (6 bases). Germline loops: CDR1 SGHVS, CDR2 FQNEAQ. There are 14 residues in the CDR3. V was cut by 5 bases and J by 2 bases, with 13 bases left in between. CDR3 amino acids: CASSRKQGAYEQYF. CDR3 in DNA: TGTGCCAGCAGCCGCAAACAGGGAGCCTACGAGCAGTACTTC.

Notes on this clone: An end of the junction differs from the germline gene, which may be a read error. The rearrangement uses TRBV7-7 and TRBJ2-2; D is possibly TRBD2 (6 bases). Per germline, CDR1 SSHAT and CDR2 FNYEAQ (reference sequence). This CDR3 is built from 16 residues. The CDR3: CASTLGSGANTGELFF. In nucleotides, the CDR3 is TGTGCTAGCACCCTGGGGTCGGGGGCGAACACCGGGGAGCTGTTTTTT.

The gene calls are TRBV7-8 and TRBJ2-2; 7 positions agree with TRBD1. The CDR3 extends over 16 amino acids. V trimming: 4 bases; J trimming: 6 bases; junction bases outside the gene matches: 11. Germline CDR1 SGHVS, CDR2 FQNEAQ. The CDR3 here is CASSSPERQGAGELFF. The CDR3 bases are TGTGCCAGCAGCTCCCCCGAACGGCAGGGGGCCGGGGAGCTGTTTTTT.

This clone was seen a handful of times. Other DNA sequences in the sample encode the same CDR3. The DNA for the CDR3 is TGTGCCAGCTCACCCACTAGCGGGGGGGCCAATGAGCAGTTCTTC. It encodes CASSPTSGGANEQFF. This chain connects TRBV18 to TRBJ2-1; TRBD2 agrees at 13 bases. The germline V gene has CDR1 KGHSH and CDR2 LQKENI. After removal of 3 bases from V and 6 bases from J, the junction contained 2 bases not matched to a gene. The CDR3 spans 15 residues. Looking up the rest from reference TRBV18 and TRBJ2-1 gives the full variable domain: NAGVMQNPRHLVRRRGQEARLRCSPMKGHSHVYWYRQLPEEGLKFMVYLQKENIIDESGMPKERFSAEFPKEGPSILRIQQVVRGDSAAYFCASSPTSGGANEQFFGPGTRLTVL.

This rearrangement joins TRBV2 to TRBJ2-7, with 7 bases that match TRBD2. CDR3 size: 12 residues. V lost 7 bases, J lost 6 bases, and 6 bases stayed unmatched. CDR1 SNHLY and CDR2 FYNNEI come from the germline V gene. The CDR3 DNA reads TGTGCCAGCAACCAGGAGCGGGGCGAGCAGTACTTC. This translates into CASNQERGEQYF.

The rearrangement links TRBV27 to TRBJ1-2, with D perhaps TRBD1 (6 bases). This CDR3 spans 17 amino acids. V was trimmed by 3 bases and J by 1 base, leaving 18 bases between them. Germline CDR1 reads MNHEY; CDR2 reads SMNVEV (reference sequence). The CDR3 region has the DNA TGTGCCAGCAGTTTCGAGGGCAGGGGCGAAGGTAACTATGGCTACACCTTC. This codes for CASSFEGRGEGNYGYTF.

This rearrangement joins TRBV18 to TRBJ1-4; 11 bases match TRBD1. The CDR3 loop spans 15 amino acids. The V segment lost 5 bases and the J segment 4 bases; nucleotides outside the gene matches: 3. Germline lookup yields CDR1 KGHSH and CDR2 LQKENI. The CDR3 coding sequence is TGTGCCAGCTCATCGGGACAGGGGGGTAATGAAAAACTGTTTTTT. It specifies CASSSGQGGNEKLFF.

In its sample, this clone was seen once. A read error may produce the germline difference seen at one junction end. The chain links TRBV7-9 to TRBJ2-7; D ambiguous. From germline, CDR1 is SEHNR and CDR2 FQNEAQ (reference sequence). CDR3 size: 12 residues. The CDR3 is CSSSSYSYEQYF. CDR3 nucleotides: TGTTCCAGCAGCTCCTACAGCTACGAGCAGTACTTC.

The V and J genes are TRBV30 and TRBJ2-4; 9 positions agree with TRBD2. The CDR3 is made up of 18 amino acids. The J segment lost 3 bases and the V segment lost 1 base, leaving 13 bases of the junction unmatched. Germline-derived CDR1 and CDR2 are GTSNPN and SVGIG (reference sequence). This CDR3 reads CAWSGQRGAGRGKNIQYF. CDR3 coding DNA: TGTGCCTGGAGTGGCCAGCGGGGGGCGGGCAGGGGCAAAAACATTCAGTACTTC.

This clone was detected only a few times. The chain carries TRBV9 and TRBJ2-1, with D unclear. The V end lost 3 bases, the J end lost 5 bases, and 12 bases lay between the germline ends. Germline assignment: CDR1 SGDLS and CDR2 YYNGEE. The CDR3 is 14 residues long. The CDR3 here is CASSAQAVDNEQFF. Here the CDR3 DNA reads TGTGCCAGCAGCGCTCAGGCAGTAGACAATGAGCAGTTCTTC. Combining the CDR3 with reference TRBV9 and TRBJ2-1 gives the whole variable domain DSGVTQTPKHLITATGQRVTLRCSPRSGDLSVYWYQQSLDQGLQFLIQYYNGEERAKGNILERFSAQQFPDLHSELNLSSLELGDSALYFCASSAQAVDNEQFFGPGTRLTVL.

V is TRBV7-9 and J is TRBJ2-4, with TRBD1 matching over 7 bases. CDR3 length equals 17 residues. CDR1 and CDR2 from the germline V gene are SEHNR and FQNEAQ (reference sequence). Trimming at V came to 0 bases and at J to 0 bases, leaving 5 bases not matched to a gene. CDR3 bases: TGTGCCAGCAGCTTAGCAGGGGGACAGCTAGCCAAAAACATTCAGTACTTC. Amino acid sequence: CASSLAGGQLAKNIQYF.

This clone appeared a few times. J is TRBJ1-5 and V is TRBV7-2, with 7 bases fitting TRBD1. Trimming removed 3 bases from V and 5 bases from J; junction bases left unmatched: 7. The CDR3 is 15 amino acids. CDR1 and CDR2 from the germline V gene are SGHTA and FQGNSA. CDR3 loop: CASSLVDRVDQPQHF. CDR3 DNA sequence: TGTGCCAGCAGCTTGGTTGACAGGGTGGATCAGCCCCAGCATTTT.